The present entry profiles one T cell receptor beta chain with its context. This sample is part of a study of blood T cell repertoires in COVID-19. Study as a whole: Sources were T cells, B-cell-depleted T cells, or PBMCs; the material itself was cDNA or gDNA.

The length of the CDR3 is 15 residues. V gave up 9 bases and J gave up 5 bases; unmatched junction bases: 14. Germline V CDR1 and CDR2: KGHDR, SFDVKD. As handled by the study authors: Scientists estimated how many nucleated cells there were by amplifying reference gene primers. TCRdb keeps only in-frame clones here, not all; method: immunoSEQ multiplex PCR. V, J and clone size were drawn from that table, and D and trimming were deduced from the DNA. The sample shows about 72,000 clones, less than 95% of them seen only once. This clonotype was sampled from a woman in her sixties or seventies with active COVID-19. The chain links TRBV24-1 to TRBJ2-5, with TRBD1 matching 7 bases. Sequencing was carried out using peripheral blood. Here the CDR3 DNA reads TGTGCCACCGCGGCCACGGACAGGCGGAGGGAGACCCAGTACTTC. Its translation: CATAATDRRRETQYF.